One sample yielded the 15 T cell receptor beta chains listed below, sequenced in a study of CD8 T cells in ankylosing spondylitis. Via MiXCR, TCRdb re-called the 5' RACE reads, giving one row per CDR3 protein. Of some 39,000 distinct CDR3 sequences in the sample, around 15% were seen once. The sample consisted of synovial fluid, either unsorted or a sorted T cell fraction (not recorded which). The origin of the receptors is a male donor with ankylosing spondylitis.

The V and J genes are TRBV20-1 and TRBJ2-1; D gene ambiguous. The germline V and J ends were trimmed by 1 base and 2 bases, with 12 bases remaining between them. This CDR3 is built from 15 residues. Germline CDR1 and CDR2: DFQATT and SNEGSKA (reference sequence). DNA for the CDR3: TGCAGTGCTAGAGCGGCCAGGTACCCCTACAATGAGCAGTTCTTC. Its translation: CSARAARYPYNEQFF.

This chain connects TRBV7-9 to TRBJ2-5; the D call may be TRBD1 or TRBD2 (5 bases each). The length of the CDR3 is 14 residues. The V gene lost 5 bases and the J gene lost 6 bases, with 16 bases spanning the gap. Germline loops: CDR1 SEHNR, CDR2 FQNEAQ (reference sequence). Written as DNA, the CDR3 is TGTGCCAGCAGCAAACTAGGGACCGCGCAGACCCAGTACTTC. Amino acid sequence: CASSKLGTAQTQYF. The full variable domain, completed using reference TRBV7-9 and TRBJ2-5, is DTGVSQNPRHKITKRGQNVTFRCDPISEHNRLYWYRQTLGQGPEFLTYFQNEAQLEKSRLLSDRFSAERPKGSFSTLEIQRTEQGDSAMYLCASSKLGTAQTQYFGPGTRLLVL.

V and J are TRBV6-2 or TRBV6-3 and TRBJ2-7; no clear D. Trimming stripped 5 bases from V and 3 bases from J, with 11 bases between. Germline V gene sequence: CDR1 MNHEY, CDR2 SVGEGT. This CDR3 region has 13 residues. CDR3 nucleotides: TGTGCCAGCAGTCTCTCCGAACTCTACGAGCAGTACTTC. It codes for CASSLSELYEQYF.

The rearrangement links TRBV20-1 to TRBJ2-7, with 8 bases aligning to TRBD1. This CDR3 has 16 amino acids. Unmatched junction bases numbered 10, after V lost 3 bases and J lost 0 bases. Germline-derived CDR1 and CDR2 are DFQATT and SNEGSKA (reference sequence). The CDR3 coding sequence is TGCAGTGCTAGTTCTTACCAGGACAGGGACTCCTACGAGCAGTACTTC. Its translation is CSASSYQDRDSYEQYF.

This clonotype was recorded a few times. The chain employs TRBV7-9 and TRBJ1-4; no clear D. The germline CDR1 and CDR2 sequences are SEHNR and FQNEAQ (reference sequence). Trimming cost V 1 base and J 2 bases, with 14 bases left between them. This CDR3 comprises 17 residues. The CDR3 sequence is CASSLDWGEITNEKLFF. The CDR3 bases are TGTGCCAGCAGCTTAGACTGGGGAGAGATCACTAATGAAAAACTGTTTTTT.

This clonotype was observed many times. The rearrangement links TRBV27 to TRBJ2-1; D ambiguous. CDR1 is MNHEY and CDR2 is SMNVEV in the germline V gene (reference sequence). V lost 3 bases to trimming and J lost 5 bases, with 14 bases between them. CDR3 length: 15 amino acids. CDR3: CASSFGRALDNEQFF. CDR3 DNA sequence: TGTGCCAGCAGTTTCGGTAGGGCTCTTGACAATGAGCAGTTCTTC.

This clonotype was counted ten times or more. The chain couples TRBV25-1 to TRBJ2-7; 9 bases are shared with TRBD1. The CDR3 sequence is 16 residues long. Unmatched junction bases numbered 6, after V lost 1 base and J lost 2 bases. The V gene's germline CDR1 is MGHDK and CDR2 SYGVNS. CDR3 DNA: TGTGCCAGCAGTGAATCATGGGACAGGGCTACCTACGAGCAGTACTTC. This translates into CASSESWDRATYEQYF.

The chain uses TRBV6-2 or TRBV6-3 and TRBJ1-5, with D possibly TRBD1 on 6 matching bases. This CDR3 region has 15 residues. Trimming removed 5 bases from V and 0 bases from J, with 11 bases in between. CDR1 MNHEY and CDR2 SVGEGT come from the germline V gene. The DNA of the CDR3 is TGTGCCAGCAGTAATGACAGGTATAGCAATCAGCCCCAGCATTTT. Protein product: CASSNDRYSNQPQHF.

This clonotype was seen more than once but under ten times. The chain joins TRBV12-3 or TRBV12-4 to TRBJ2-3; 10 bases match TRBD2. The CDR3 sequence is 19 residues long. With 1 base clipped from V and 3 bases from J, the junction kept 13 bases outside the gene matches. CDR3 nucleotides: TGTGCCAGCAGTTTAGGGAGCGGGAGGGCCGTGTATGGGACAGATACGCAGTATTTT. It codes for CASSLGSGRAVYGTDTQYF.

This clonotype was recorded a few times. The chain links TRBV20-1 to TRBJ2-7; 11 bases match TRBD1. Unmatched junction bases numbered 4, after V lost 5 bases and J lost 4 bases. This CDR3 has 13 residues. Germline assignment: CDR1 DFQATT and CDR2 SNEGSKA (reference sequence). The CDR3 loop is CSAWTGGEYEQYF. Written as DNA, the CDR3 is TGCAGTGCTTGGACAGGGGGCGAGTACGAGCAGTACTTC.

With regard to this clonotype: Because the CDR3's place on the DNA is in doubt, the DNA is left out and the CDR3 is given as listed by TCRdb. CDR3 in amino acids: CSARDIMVTGELFFF. V usage is TRBV20-1 and J usage is TRBJ2-2. Germline values: CDR1 DFQATT, CDR2 SNEGSKA (reference sequence). Both ends counted, the CDR3 spans 15 residues.

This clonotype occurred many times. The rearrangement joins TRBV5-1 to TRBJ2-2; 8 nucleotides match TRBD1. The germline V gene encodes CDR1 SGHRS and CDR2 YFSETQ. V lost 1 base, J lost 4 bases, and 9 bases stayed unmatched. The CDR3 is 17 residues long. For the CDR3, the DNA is TGCGCCAGCAGCTTGTACACCCGGACAGGGAGCACCGGGGAGCTGTTTTTT. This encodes CASSLYTRTGSTGELFF. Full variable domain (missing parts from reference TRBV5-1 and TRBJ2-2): KAGVTQTPRYLIKTRGQQVTLSCSPISGHRSVSWYQQTPGQGLQFLFEYFSETQRNKGNFPGRFSGRQFSNSRSEMNVSTLELGDSALYLCASSLYTRTGSTGELFFGEGSRLTVL.

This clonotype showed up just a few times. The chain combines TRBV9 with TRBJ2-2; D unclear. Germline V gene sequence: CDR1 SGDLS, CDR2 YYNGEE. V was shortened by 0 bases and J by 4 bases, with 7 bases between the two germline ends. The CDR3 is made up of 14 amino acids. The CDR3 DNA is TGTGCCAGCAGCGTAGAACAGATCACCGGGGAGCTGTTTTTT. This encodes CASSVEQITGELFF.

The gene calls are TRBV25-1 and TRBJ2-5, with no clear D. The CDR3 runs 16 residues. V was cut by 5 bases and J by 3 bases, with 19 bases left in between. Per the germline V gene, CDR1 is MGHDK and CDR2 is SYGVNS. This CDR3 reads CASSLRQVFSEETQYF. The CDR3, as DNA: TGTGCCAGCAGTCTGCGGCAGGTCTTTTCCGAAGAGACCCAGTACTTC.

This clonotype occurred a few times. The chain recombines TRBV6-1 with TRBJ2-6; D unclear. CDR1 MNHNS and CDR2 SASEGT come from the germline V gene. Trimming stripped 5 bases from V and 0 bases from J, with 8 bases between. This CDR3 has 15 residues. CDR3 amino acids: CASSPDLSGANVLTF. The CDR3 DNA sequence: TGTGCCAGCAGTCCGGACCTCTCTGGGGCCAACGTCCTGACTTTC.